This T cell receptor (beta chain) was sequenced for a study of T cell responses to AZD1222 COVID-19 vaccine. General observations from the study: Donors were largely white British and mainly female; clonal diversity was possibly underestimated.

Germline V gene sequence: CDR1 SEHNR, CDR2 FQNEAQ (reference sequence). The CDR3 covers 14 residues. V was clipped by 4 bases and J by 10 bases, with 17 bases between them. Notes on this clone: What it binds is unknown.

The protocol was immunoSEQ multiplex PCR, while the TCRdb copy is restricted to in-frame clones and leaves out a portion. Seen here are approximately 120,000 clones, roughly 87% observed once, and the top ten hold roughly 6.1%. The chain links TRBV7-9 to TRBJ2-1, with D unresolved. This receptor was identified in an adult who received the AZD1222 COVID-19 vaccine. The sample here was peripheral blood, taken 28 days after the second AZD1222 dose. The CDR3: CASSWVPGRPEQFF. As DNA, the CDR3 is TGTGCCAGCAGCTGGGTTCCCGGTAGGCCCGAGCAGTTCTTC. Full variable domain (remainder filled in from reference TRBV7-9 and TRBJ2-1): DTGVSQNPRHKITKRGQNVTFRCDPISEHNRLYWYRQTLGQGPEFLTYFQNEAQLEKSRLLSDRFSAERPKGSFSTLEIQRTEQGDSAMYLCASSWVPGRPEQFFGPGTRLTVL.